This T cell receptor (beta chain) was found in a study of CD8+ T cells in alopecia areata. Study-level points and caveats: Affected scalp, especially in alopecia totalis/universalis, had a higher clonality than normal scalp did. Normal-skin resident alphabeta T cells also appear among scalp sample sequences. Possibly because of HLA-related factors, TCR sharing was less clear across patients than in mice.

After isolation, RNA underwent reverse transcription to generate cDNA as the sequencing template. Using immunoSEQ multiplex PCR, the repertoire was profiled, and TCRdb retains in-frame clones only, with some absent. In the table there are over 150,000 clones, around 50% of which are singletons. The CDR3 sequence is 13 residues long. V was pared by 5 bases and J by 1 base, with 1 base of the junction left unmatched. Germline loops: CDR1 LGHNA, CDR2 YNFKEQ. Sorting separated CD4+ and CD8+ T cells out of PBMCs. This clone appeared once. Its antigen is unknown. The sequencing input was CD8+ T cells sorted from blood. The clonotype was recovered from a human donor in good health. The chain has TRBV4-2 and TRBJ2-7, with 8 bases aligning to TRBD1. This CDR3 reads CASSGQGSYEQYF. The CDR3 region has the DNA TGTGCCAGCAGCGGACAGGGATCCTACGAGCAGTACTTC.